The 15 T cell receptor beta chains presented below share a single source sample, sequenced in a study of T cell changes during pregnancy in multiple sclerosis. Only in-frame clones appear in the TCRdb table, and some are missing; sequencing was by immunoSEQ multiplex PCR. The repertoire holds under 90,000 clones, with 92% as singletons. Sample: peripheral blood, taken after pregnancy. The source is a female donor in good health, enrolled as a control in a pregnancy study.

V usage is TRBV28 and J usage is TRBJ1-2; 7 positions agree with TRBD1. The CDR3 has 15 amino acids. V was clipped by 7 bases and J by 0 bases; unmatched bases: 8. Germline loops: CDR1 MDHEN, CDR2 SYDVKM. DNA for the CDR3: TGTGCCAGCATCCGGACAGGACAGTCTAACTATGGCTACACCTTC. As protein: CASIRTGQSNYGYTF.

This rearrangement joins TRBV6-5 to TRBJ2-7; TRBD2 matches 8 bases. CDR3 length equals 13 residues. Germline V gene data show CDR1 as MNHEY and CDR2 as SVGAGI. V lost 6 bases, J lost 2 bases, and 3 bases stayed unmatched. The CDR3, as DNA: TGTGCCAGCAGCCAGGGACTAGCCTACGAGCAGTACTTC. It specifies CASSQGLAYEQYF.

The chain joins TRBV29-1 to TRBJ2-7; TRBD2 might be the D (5 bases). V was cut by 6 bases and J by 3 bases, with 9 bases left in between. The CDR3 runs to 11 residues. Germline loops: CDR1 SQVTM, CDR2 ANQGSEA. CDR3 bases: TGCAGCGTCCGCCGGGGCTACGAGCAGTACTTC. It translates to CSVRRGYEQYF.

This chain connects TRBV11-2 to TRBJ1-5; a possible D gene is TRBD1 (5 bases). The germline V gene has CDR1 SGHAT and CDR2 FQNNGV. The CDR3 extends over 14 amino acids. With 0 bases removed from V and 6 bases from J, the gap between germline ends came to 9 bases. The CDR3 DNA sequence: TGTGCCAGCAGCTTAGACAGGGATGGTCAGCCCCAGCATTTT. This sequence encodes CASSLDRDGQPQHF.

The genes are TRBV6-6 and TRBJ1-5; TRBD1 aligns across 7 bases. The CDR3 covers 13 residues. CDR1 and CDR2 (germline): MNHNY, SVGAGI (reference sequence). V gave up 8 bases and J gave up 1 base; unmatched junction bases: 2. CDR3 DNA sequence: TGTGCCAGCTCGGGACAGAGCAATCAGCCCCAGCATTTT. Its translation: CASSGQSNQPQHF.

The J gene is TRBJ1-5, the V gene TRBV18; the D is unclear. V lost 3 bases, J lost 4 bases, and 7 bases lay in between. The CDR3 is 13 residues long. CDR1 and CDR2 (germline): KGHSH, LQKENI. The CDR3 loop is CASSPSQNQPQHF. CDR3 nucleotides: TGTGCCAGCTCACCGTCACAAAATCAGCCCCAGCATTTT.

V is TRBV11-2 and J is TRBJ1-2; 10 bases map to TRBD1. CDR1 and CDR2 from the germline V gene are SGHAT and FQNNGV. The trim removed 1 base at V and 5 bases at J, leaving 1 base unmatched. The CDR3 sequence is 14 residues long. CDR3 sequence (DNA): TGTGCCAGCAGCTTAGGGACAGGGGGGTATGGCTACACCTTC. Its translation is CASSLGTGGYGYTF.

Only one count was recorded for this clone. The chain's CDR3 is CASSSPRGSTNEKLFF. CDR3 nucleotide sequence: TGTGCCAGCAGCTCCCCCCGCGGATCAACTAATGAAAAACTGTTTTTT. The V and J genes are TRBV11-2 and TRBJ1-4; D gene unclear. With 4 bases removed from V and 0 bases from J, the gap between germline ends came to 12 bases. Per the germline V gene, CDR1 is SGHAT and CDR2 is FQNNGV. This CDR3 has 16 amino acids. Filled out from reference TRBV11-2 and TRBJ1-4, the complete variable domain reads EAGVAQSPRYKIIEKRQSVAFWCNPISGHATLYWYQQILGQGPKLLIQFQNNGVVDDSQLPKDRFSAERLKGVDSTLKIQPAKLEDSAVYLCASSSPRGSTNEKLFFGSGTQLSVL.

V usage is TRBV9 and J usage is TRBJ2-3; 15 bases are a match to TRBD2. Trimming at V came to 4 bases and at J to 2 bases, leaving 8 bases not matched to a gene. From germline, CDR1 is SGDLS and CDR2 YYNGEE. This CDR3 is built from 18 residues. For the CDR3, the DNA is TGTGCCAGCAGCCGCGGGACTAGCGGGGGGAGAGCCACAGATACGCAGTATTTT. This sequence encodes CASSRGTSGGRATDTQYF.

The V and J genes are TRBV6-1 and TRBJ2-1, with D perhaps TRBD1 (6 bases). This CDR3 contains 13 residues. The ends were cut back, 6 bases at V and 4 bases at J, with 10 bases in the middle. The germline V gene encodes CDR1 MNHNS and CDR2 SASEGT. The CDR3, as DNA: TGTGCCAGCAGAAATGACAGGTACAATGAGCAGTTCTTC. Protein product: CASRNDRYNEQFF.

In nucleotides, the CDR3 is TGTGCCAGTACCCAACTGGGGAGGGAGGTAGGCTACACCTTC. It is translated as CASTQLGREVGYTF. The V call is TRBV19, the J call TRBJ1-2; D is undetermined. Germline CDR1 reads LNHDA; CDR2 reads SQIVND (reference sequence). Trimming took 7 bases from V and 8 from J, leaving 20 bases between them. The CDR3 spans 14 residues.

The rearrangement uses TRBV6-6 and TRBJ2-7; 10 bases align to TRBD1. With V trimmed by 9 bases and J by 4 bases, 3 bases remained unmatched. CDR1 is MNHNY and CDR2 is SVGAGI in the germline V gene (reference sequence). The CDR3 covers 12 residues. In DNA form, the CDR3 reads TGTGCCAGGGACAGGGGGGGATACGAGCAGTACTTC. It is translated as CARDRGGYEQYF.

CDR3: CASSLGLMSPGGGANVLTF. CDR3 in DNA: TGTGCCAGCAGCTTAGGGCTGATGAGTCCAGGAGGTGGGGCCAACGTCCTGACTTTC. The chain employs TRBV7-3 and TRBJ2-6; TRBD2 is a possible D gene (5 bases). In germline, CDR1 is SGHTA, CDR2 FQGTGA. The CDR3 consists of 19 residues. The V end was cut by 2 bases, the J end by 3 bases, with 20 bases between.

The rearrangement uses TRBV5-1 and TRBJ2-7; perhaps TRBD1 as D (5 bases). Looked up from germline, CDR1 is SGHRS and CDR2 is YFSETQ. This CDR3 is built from 13 residues. V was cut by 5 bases and J by 2 bases, with 11 bases left in between. This chain's CDR3 is CASSTTGPYEQYF. The CDR3 DNA follows: TGCGCCAGCAGTACTACAGGACCCTACGAGCAGTACTTC.

The chain uses TRBV4-1 and TRBJ2-3; D is perhaps TRBD1 (5 bases). The CDR3 is 16 amino acids. Germline V lookup: CDR1 MGHRA, CDR2 YSYEKL. V was cut by 2 bases and J by 0 bases, with 12 bases left in between. This chain's CDR3 is CASSQPLKGSTDTQYF. Here the CDR3 DNA reads TGCGCCAGCAGCCAACCCCTTAAGGGGAGCACAGATACGCAGTATTTT.